This T cell receptor beta chain was sequenced for a study of beta chain features in type 1 diabetes (dated by TCRdb to the late 2010s). Describing the broader study: Patients and healthy donors did not differ in mean age, gender distribution, total cell number or subset yield. Naive and central memory subsets were obtained from all 30 or so donors, but regulatory and stem cell-like memory subsets were isolated from only 8 patients and roughly 8 healthy donors. In the study, TCRB repertoires of sorted circulating CD4+ T cell subsets from recently diagnosed type 1 diabetes patients were compared with those of matched healthy donors. A total of around 110,000,000 sorted cells were examined across all samples, and RNA yield correlated strongly with the number of cells per subset.

Broad study findings and their caveats: PCR may preferentially amplify shorter templates, but because patient and control samples were amplified and corrected together, any resulting skew would affect both groups equally. Only small numbers of individuals were included in the HLA sub-analyses, which left unresolved whether HLA type had any influence on TCRB rearrangement. Because cDNA was sequenced instead of genomic DNA, highly expressing activated cells could be over-represented, though the groups showed no difference in activation or CD3 levels. Type 1 diabetes patients showed a moderate but significant shortening of TCRB CDR3 length in all four CD4+ subsets. Naive, central memory and regulatory TCRB repertoires appeared more similar among patients than among healthy donors. At VDJ recombination sites, type 1 diabetes patients had fewer insertions and more deleted nucleotides, which implies abnormalities in thymic rearrangement.

The junction shows trimming of 3 bases on V and 1 base on J, plus 11 bases between the germline ends. The CDR3 holds 15 amino acids from the cysteine to the phenylalanine. The only DNA kept is the CDR3, 45 bases in frame from the first base. Sequences MNHNS (CDR1) and SASEGT (CDR2) are obtained from the germline V gene. This clone appeared once. This receptor's antigen is unknown. Base qualities are missing; no much larger clone stands one base away. The entire amount of isolated RNA was reverse transcribed using the High Capacity cDNA Reverse Transcription Kit, so the sequenced TCRB transcripts were expressed ones. Naive, central memory and regulatory T cell samples underwent deep immunoSEQ sequencing, averaging about 3.57 million total reads per sample. After sorted cells were lysed in RLT buffer, RNA was extracted with DNase-treated RNeasy Micro or Mini kits, with the choice depending on cell number. Each cell subset was processed on its own to prevent cross-contamination, while patient and healthy donor samples were processed together. Using the immunoSEQ multiplex PCR, TCRB sequences were amplified from cDNA into 87-bp fragments spanning the CDR3 region. Sequencing of the amplicons was done on the Illumina HiSeq platform. Regarding the original processing steps: Synthetic template baselines were used to correct PCR bias computationally, reads within Hamming distance 2 were collapsed, and singletons that could not be merged were discarded. Reads were aligned against IMGT to assign V, D and J genes, CDR3 length and insertions or deletions at six rearrangement sites. Within each subset, clonotype counts were normalized to sorted cell number, and only after that were true diversity and Gini coefficients computed with the tcR R package. Repertoire sharing was quantified using the overlap coefficient calculated on TCRB nucleotide sequences. TCRdb obtained this table from immuneACCESS and retained in-frame rearrangements with V and J assigned. These tables miss some clones; where compared with another copy, unresolved V genes account for less than half of the shortfall, and the remainder is unexplained. V and J calls and clone size follow that table, whereas D and trimming were derived from the DNA. Counted in this sample were about 28,000 clones; approximately 64% of them appeared once. Around 2.4% of the sample comes from the top ten.

From each donor, a single peripheral blood sample of around 120 mL on average was drawn into heparinised tubes. A BD FACSAria II was used to sort naive, central memory, regulatory and stem cell-like memory CD4+ T cells with a panel that included CD45RO, CCR7, CD25, CD127, CD95 and CD27. Purity was above 95% for every sorted population. PBMCs were isolated right away by Lymphoprep density gradient centrifugation and were stained directly, without culture. So that batch effects would be minimized, each experiment stained and sorted samples in pairs, pairing one healthy donor with one patient. The chain is encoded by TRBV6-1 joined to TRBJ2-3; the D gene is perhaps TRBD2, from 6 matching bases. This TCR came from a woman under 40 with type 1 diabetes. Sequenced: Tregs from blood. The cell subset or site label corresponds to: regulatory CD4+ T cells. The CDR3 has the sequence CASSDFPSGTDTQYF. The DNA sequence is TGTGCCAGCAGTGATTTTCCTAGCGGCACAGATACGCAGTATTTT.